Listed below are T cell receptor beta chains from one sample, sequenced in a study of monozygotic twins with inflammatory bowel disease. TCRdb processed the 5' RACE reads again and assigns one entry to each CDR3 protein, with no DNA. This listing includes around 150,000 distinct CDR3 sequences. Sequenced: blood. Receptors were obtained from a human donor with ulcerative colitis or Crohn's disease, or a healthy co-twin of an affected twin (not recorded which). Both conserved end residues are part of each CDR3.

j_call: TRBJ2-5; v_call: TRBV7-2; cdr3_aa: CASSPRQSLEGQYF
j_call: TRBJ2-1; v_call: TRBV20-1; cdr3_aa: CSAYSGGGARSYNEQFF
j_call: TRBJ2-2; v_call: TRBV19; cdr3_aa: CASSGDRGTGELFF
j_call: TRBJ2-1; v_call: TRBV18; cdr3_aa: CASSPVPSGLGPFNEQFF
j_call: TRBJ2-3; v_call: TRBV23-1; cdr3_aa: CASSQAGQSTDTQYF
j_call: TRBJ2-5; v_call: TRBV5-4; cdr3_aa: CASSLRAGGQETQYF
j_call: TRBJ2-1; v_call: TRBV2; cdr3_aa: CASSETYWSYNEQFF
j_call: TRBJ2-7; v_call: TRBV20-1; cdr3_aa: CSARGQGSEQYF
j_call: TRBJ2-3; v_call: TRBV29-1; cdr3_aa: CSVEGGPLQGHTDTQYF
j_call: TRBJ2-7; v_call: TRBV5-1; cdr3_aa: CASSLDRDEQYF
j_call: TRBJ1-2; v_call: TRBV6-1; cdr3_aa: CASSEGLGYGYTF
j_call: TRBJ2-3; v_call: TRBV5-1; cdr3_aa: CASSPNGPADTQYF